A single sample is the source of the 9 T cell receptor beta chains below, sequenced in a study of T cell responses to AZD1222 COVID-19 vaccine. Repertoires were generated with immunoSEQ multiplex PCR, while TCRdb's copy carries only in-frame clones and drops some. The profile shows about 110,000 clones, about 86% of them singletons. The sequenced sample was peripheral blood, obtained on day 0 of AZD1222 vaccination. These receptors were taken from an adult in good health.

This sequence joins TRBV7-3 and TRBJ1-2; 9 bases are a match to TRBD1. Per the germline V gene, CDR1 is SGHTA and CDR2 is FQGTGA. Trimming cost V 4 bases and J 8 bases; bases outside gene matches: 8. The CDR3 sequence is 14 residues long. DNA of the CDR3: TGTGCCAGCAGCTCCGGGACAGGGATAGGGGGCTACACCTTC. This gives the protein CASSSGTGIGGYTF.

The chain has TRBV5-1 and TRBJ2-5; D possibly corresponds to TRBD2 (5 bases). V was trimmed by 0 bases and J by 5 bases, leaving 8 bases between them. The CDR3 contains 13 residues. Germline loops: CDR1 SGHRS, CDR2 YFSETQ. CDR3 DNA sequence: TGCGCCAGCAGCTTGGGCGGCGGGGAGACCCAGTACTTC. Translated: CASSLGGGETQYF.

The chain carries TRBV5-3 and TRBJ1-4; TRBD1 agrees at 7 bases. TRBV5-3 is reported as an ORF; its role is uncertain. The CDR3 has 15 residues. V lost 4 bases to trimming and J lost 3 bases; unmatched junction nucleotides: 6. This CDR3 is CARSPRDRANEKLFF. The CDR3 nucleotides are TGTGCCAGAAGCCCAAGAGACAGGGCTAATGAAAAACTGTTTTTT.

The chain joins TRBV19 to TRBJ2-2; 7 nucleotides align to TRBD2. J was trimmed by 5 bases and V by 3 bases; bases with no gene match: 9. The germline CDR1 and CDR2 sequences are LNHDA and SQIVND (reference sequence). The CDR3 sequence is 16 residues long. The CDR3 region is CASSIGTTTGTGELFF. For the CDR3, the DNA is TGTGCCAGTAGTATCGGGACTACCACGGGGACCGGGGAGCTGTTTTTT.

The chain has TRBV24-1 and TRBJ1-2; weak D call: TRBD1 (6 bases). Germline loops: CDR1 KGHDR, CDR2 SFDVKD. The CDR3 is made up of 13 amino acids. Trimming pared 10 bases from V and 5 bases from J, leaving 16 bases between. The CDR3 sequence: CATSTGTSYGYTF. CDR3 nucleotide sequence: TGTGCCACGTCCACAGGGACAAGTTATGGCTACACCTTC.

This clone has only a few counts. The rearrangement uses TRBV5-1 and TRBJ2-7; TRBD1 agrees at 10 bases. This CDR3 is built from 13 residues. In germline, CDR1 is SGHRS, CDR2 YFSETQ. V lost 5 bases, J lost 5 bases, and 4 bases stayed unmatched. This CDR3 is CASRSGTGDEQYF. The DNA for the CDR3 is TGCGCCAGCAGGTCCGGGACAGGGGACGAGCAGTACTTC.

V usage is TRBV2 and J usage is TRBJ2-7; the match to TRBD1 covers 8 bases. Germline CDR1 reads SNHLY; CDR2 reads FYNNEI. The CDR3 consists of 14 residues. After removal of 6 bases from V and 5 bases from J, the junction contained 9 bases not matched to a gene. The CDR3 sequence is CASSKTGEFDEQYF. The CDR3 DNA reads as TGTGCCAGCAGCAAGACAGGGGAGTTCGACGAGCAGTACTTC.

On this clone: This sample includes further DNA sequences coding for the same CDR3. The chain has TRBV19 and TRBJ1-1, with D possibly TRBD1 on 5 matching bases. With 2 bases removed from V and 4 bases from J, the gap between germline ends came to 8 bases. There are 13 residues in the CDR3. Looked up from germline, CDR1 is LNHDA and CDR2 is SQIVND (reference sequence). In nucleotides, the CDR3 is TGTGCCAGTAGTATAAGGGGTATCACTGAAGCTTTCTTT. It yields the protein CASSIRGITEAFF.

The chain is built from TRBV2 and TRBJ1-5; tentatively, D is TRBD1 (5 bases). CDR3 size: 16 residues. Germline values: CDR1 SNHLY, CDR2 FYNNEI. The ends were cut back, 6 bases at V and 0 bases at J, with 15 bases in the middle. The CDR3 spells CASSRGGTDSNQPQHF. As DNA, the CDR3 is TGTGCCAGCAGCCGAGGAGGGACGGATAGCAATCAGCCCCAGCATTTT.